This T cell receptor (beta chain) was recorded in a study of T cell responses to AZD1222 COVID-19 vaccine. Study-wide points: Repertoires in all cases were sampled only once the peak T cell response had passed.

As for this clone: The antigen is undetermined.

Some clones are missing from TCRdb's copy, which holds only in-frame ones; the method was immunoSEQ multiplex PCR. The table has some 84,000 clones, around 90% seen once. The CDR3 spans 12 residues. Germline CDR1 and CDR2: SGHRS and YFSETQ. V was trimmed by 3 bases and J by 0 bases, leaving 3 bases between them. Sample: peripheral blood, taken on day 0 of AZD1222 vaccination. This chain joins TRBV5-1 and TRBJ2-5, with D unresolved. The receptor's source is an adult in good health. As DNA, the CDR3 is TGCGCCAGCAGCTACAACCAAGAGACCCAGTACTTC. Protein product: CASSYNQETQYF.